This TCR beta chain is from a study of early T cells in non-severe SARS-CoV-2 infection. Study background: Bulk RNA from unsorted whole blood was sequenced; chains were unpaired. The study's findings and limits: Reliance on VDJdb matching favored anti-spike CD8 responses; private and CD4 specificities were missed.

This clonotype was observed at least ten times. Its antigen is undetermined. Individual cDNA molecules each received unique molecular identifiers attached to them. Using its own MiXCR run on the 5' RACE reads, TCRdb lists one record per CDR3 protein. The sample holds 40,000 to 60,000 distinct CDR3 sequences, about 7.8% seen once. CDR1 is LNHDA, CDR2 SQIVND, per germline (reference sequence). CDR3 length: 14 amino acids. Deletions cut 5 bases from V and 0 bases from J, with 11 bases between. Sequencing used whole blood. The source of this sequence is an adult who was a healthcare worker with PCR-confirmed SARS-CoV-2 infection or an uninfected control (not recorded which). The chain is built from TRBV19 and TRBJ2-7; D gene unclear. The CDR3 reads CASSAGRTSYEQYF. CDR3 nucleotide sequence: TGTGCCAGTAGTGCAGGACGGACCTCCTACGAGCAGTACTTC.